The entry below describes one T cell receptor (beta chain). This receptor's antigen is unknown. There are no base qualities to consult, and no much larger clone falls within one base. The library was produced with PCR. Reads for this sample came from an Illumina HiSeq 2500. To reduce PCR and sequencing biases, unique molecular identifiers were built into the TCR beta cDNA libraries. Approximately 500,000 cDNA molecules were obtained for every 1 to 10 million input T cells, so each molecule roughly corresponded to one T cell. The same protocol used for the earlier healthy control dataset was applied to prepare and sequence the patient libraries. Samples belonging to the same batch were prepared together, multiplexed and sequenced on a shared HiSeq lane. Under the source paper's analysis protocol: MIGEC handled the raw barcoded reads, throwing out single-read molecular identifier groups before consensus assembly and CDR3 extraction. VDJtools was used for post-analysis of the clonotype tables, and diversity was normalized by down-sampling every dataset to the size of the smallest sample. To correct batch-related cross-sample contamination, repertoire overlap clustering matched CDR3 amino acid sequences but not nucleotide sequences. In-frame beta chains were kept once TCRdb had trimmed the public reads at Q25 with fastp and called clones with MiXCR. Each entry is one CDR3 protein sequence, shown with its most common DNA and genes. The V and J calls come from TCRdb's annotation, not from the publication. The sample data list approximately 630,000 distinct CDR3 sequences, and 59% of these were observed just once. Of the sample, 11% falls within the top ten clones.

This sample stems from a study of post-analysis software for immune sequencing data (dated by TCRdb to the mid-2010s). A note on the overall study: Recorded disease courses included relapsing-remitting, secondary progressive and progressive-relapsing multiple sclerosis, with some patients lacking subtype annotation. Patient repertoires were compared against 11 to 12 previously published healthy control repertoires from donors aged roughly 6 to 28 years. A subset of samples was prepared in parallel using single-end sample barcoding, then pooled and co-amplified after Illumina adapter ligation.

To demonstrate the VDJtools post-analysis software, TCR beta repertoires were profiled from the peripheral blood of more than 10 young patients with multiple sclerosis. The multiple sclerosis patients were children and adolescents between roughly 6 and 16 years of age. What the research found in general, with its limitations: Strong co-clustering of samples prepared in the same batch was shown by direct clustering with F measure, prompting a batch-effect correction. The control group was slightly older than the multiple sclerosis patient group. Patients showed significantly higher frequencies than controls for about 5 TRBV segments, among them TRBV5-6, TRBV5-1 and TRBV20-1. Compared with controls, multiple sclerosis patients had significantly lower normalized Chao1 diversity, a finding suggesting substantial peripheral T-cell clonal expansion.

The CDR3, from cysteine to phenylalanine, totals 17 residues. The retained sequence is limited to the CDR3, 51 bases, with the frame set at the first base. The germline V gene gives CDR1 as SGHRS and CDR2 as YFSETQ. Input material: blood. The TCR sequence derives from a girl aged 2 to 9 with multiple sclerosis. The chain couples TRBV5-1 to TRBJ2-5; TRBD2 could be the D gene, as 7 bases match. The J call is doubtful: the DNA matches TRBJ2-7 better. The CDR3 region has the sequence CASSLVRGGVMDLEQYF. The DNA reads as follows: TGCGCCAGCAGCTTGGTAAGGGGGGGGGTGATGGATCTCGAGCAGTACTTC.